Described below is a single T cell receptor beta chain sequence and its context. Possible read error: a much larger clone is one base away. Using MiXCR, TCRdb re-called clones from the PCR reads. Counted here are about 69,000 clones, 14% occurring once; the ten biggest clones make up just over 6.5%. This record comes from a study of metastatic and nonmetastatic thyroid tumors. None of the patients had undergone any treatment ahead of thyroid surgery. From germline, CDR1 is MGHDK and CDR2 SYGVNS. This CDR3 region has 15 residues. The sequence was collected from a male donor with papillary thyroid cancer or a benign thyroid nodule (not recorded which). Some clones in this sample may be carry-over from other donors' samples. V and J are TRBV25-1 and TRBJ2-4; tentative D call: TRBD1 (6 bases). Sequencing used blood. CDR3 DNA sequence: TGTGTCAGCAGTGACCCCGGACAGGCCAAAAACATTCAGTACTTC. It is translated as CVSSDPGQAKNIQYF.